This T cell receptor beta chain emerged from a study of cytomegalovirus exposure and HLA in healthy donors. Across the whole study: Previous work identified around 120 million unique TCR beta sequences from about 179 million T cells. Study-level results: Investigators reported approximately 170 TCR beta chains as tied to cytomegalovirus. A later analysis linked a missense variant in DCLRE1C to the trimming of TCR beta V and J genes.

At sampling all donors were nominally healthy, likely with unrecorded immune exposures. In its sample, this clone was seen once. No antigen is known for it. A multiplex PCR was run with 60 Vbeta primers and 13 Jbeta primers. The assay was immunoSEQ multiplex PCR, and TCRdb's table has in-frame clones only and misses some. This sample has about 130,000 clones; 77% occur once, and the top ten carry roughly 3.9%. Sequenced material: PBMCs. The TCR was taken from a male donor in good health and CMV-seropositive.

The CDR3 sequence: CASSHRTSGGAETQYF. CDR3 DNA sequence: TGCGCCAGCAGCCATCGGACTAGCGGGGGGGCGGAGACCCAGTACTTC. The chain carries TRBV4-1 and TRBJ2-5; 15 nucleotides line up with TRBD2. The germline V gene has CDR1 MGHRA and CDR2 YSYEKL. V trimming: 3 bases; J trimming: 5 bases; junction bases outside the gene matches: 4. This CDR3 has 16 amino acids.